The present TCR beta chain was sequenced within a study of beta chain features in type 1 diabetes (dated by TCRdb to the late 2010s). The study in broad terms: Mean age, gender distribution, total cell number and subset yield did not differ between patients and healthy donors. A total of under 120,000,000 sorted cells were examined across all samples, and RNA yield correlated strongly with the number of cells per subset. The study compared TCRB repertoires of sorted circulating CD4+ T cell subsets between recently diagnosed type 1 diabetes patients and matched healthy donors. Whereas all 30 or so donors provided naive and central memory subsets, regulatory and stem cell-like memory subsets were isolated from just 8 patients and roughly 8 healthy donors. What the authors observed across the whole study: Type 1 diabetes patients showed a moderate but significant shortening of TCRB CDR3 length in all four CD4+ subsets. Because cDNA was sequenced instead of genomic DNA, highly expressing activated cells could be over-represented, though the groups showed no difference in activation or CD3 levels. HLA sub-analyses involved small numbers of individuals, so any influence of HLA type on TCRB rearrangement remained unresolved. PCR might favor shorter templates, but patient and control samples were amplified and corrected together, so any skew would affect both groups equally. The naive, central memory and regulatory TCRB repertoires appeared to resemble one another more closely among patients than among healthy donors. At VDJ recombination sites, patients with type 1 diabetes made fewer insertions and deleted more nucleotides, a pattern implying thymic rearrangement abnormalities.

From each donor, a single peripheral blood sample of about 110 mL on average was drawn into heparinised tubes. Naive, central memory, regulatory and stem cell-like memory CD4+ T cells were sorted on a BD FACSAria II using a panel including CD45RO, CCR7, CD25, CD127, CD95 and CD27. Purity was above 95% for every sorted population. PBMCs were separated immediately by Lymphoprep density gradient centrifugation and were stained directly, without being cultured. Samples were stained and sorted in pairs, with one healthy donor and one patient per experiment, so that batch effects were minimized. This clone has a handful of counts. Its binding antigen is unknown. The sample holds no much larger clone one base away, and base qualities are not on file. The entire isolated RNA was reverse transcribed using the High Capacity cDNA Reverse Transcription Kit, and thus expressed TCRB transcripts were sequenced. Deep immunoSEQ sequencing was applied to naive, central memory and regulatory T cell samples, giving an average of about 3.6 million total reads per sample. Sorted cells were lysed in RLT buffer, and RNA was extracted using DNase-treated RNeasy Micro or Mini kits according to cell number. To prevent cross-contamination, every cell subset was processed on its own, while patient and healthy donor samples were processed together. TCRB sequences were amplified from cDNA with the immunoSEQ multiplex PCR, producing 87-bp fragments spanning the CDR3 region. Amplicons were sequenced on the Illumina HiSeq platform. The authors' analysis ran thus. PCR bias was computationally corrected using synthetic template baselines, reads within Hamming distance 2 were collapsed, and singletons that could not be merged were discarded. Reads were aligned against IMGT to assign V, D and J genes, CDR3 length and insertions or deletions at six rearrangement sites. Clonotype counts were normalized to sorted cell number within each subset before computing true diversity and Gini coefficients with the tcR R package. The overlap coefficient, calculated on TCRB nucleotide sequences, was used to quantify repertoire sharing. As a proxy for the pre-selection repertoire, out-of-frame TCRB sequences from naive cells were analyzed. TCRdb's version of the immuneACCESS table is confined to in-frame rearrangements and falls short of the full clone set. An unresolved V gene accounts for under half of the shortfall where checked; the remainder is of unknown origin. D and trimming were read from the DNA, whereas the V and J calls and clone size are those reported in that table. For this sample the table gives roughly 310,000 clones, of which around 10% were detected only once. Together, the top ten hold over 0.015% of the sample.

There are 15 amino acids in the CDR3, from cysteine to phenylalanine inclusive. Just the 45-base CDR3 DNA is kept, in frame starting at base 1. V is cut back by 4 bases and J by 7 bases, with 9 bases in the junction unmatched. Sequences SGHNT (CDR1) and YYREEE (CDR2) are obtained from the germline V gene (reference sequence). Sequencing was done on a sample of naive CD4+ T cells from blood. The cell subset or site label for this specimen denotes: true naive CD4+ T cells. The V gene is TRBV5-4 and the J gene is TRBJ2-4, with TRBD1 identical over 9 junction bases. This clonotype was obtained from a woman in her 30s in good health. Here the CDR3 is given as CASSGTGTTTNIQYF. The base sequence is TGTGCCAGCAGCGGGACAGGGACGACCACCAACATTCAGTACTTC.